Reported below is one TCR beta chain. This sample was taken from a study of Tregs in tolerant kidney transplant recipients. Germline CDR1 SGHDT, CDR2 YYEEEE. After removal of 2 bases from V and 6 bases from J, the junction contained 8 bases not matched to a gene. The CDR3 is 17 residues long. Thawed PBMCs were FACS-sorted into unstimulated CD4+CD25+CD127- regulatory T cells, CD4+CD25- non-regulatory cells, CD4 and CD8 cells. Using immunoSEQ multiplex PCR, the repertoire was profiled, and TCRdb retains in-frame clones only, with some absent. Of more than 90,000 clones listed, around nine tenths are singletons.

The sequenced sample consisted of CD4+ T cells from blood. The receptor was isolated from a human donor in good health. The V and J genes are TRBV5-6 and TRBJ2-7; 16 bases map to TRBD2. The CDR3 loop is CASSFPGLAGGELEQYF. Written as DNA, the CDR3 is TGTGCCAGCAGCTTCCCGGGACTAGCGGGAGGGGAGCTCGAGCAGTACTTC.